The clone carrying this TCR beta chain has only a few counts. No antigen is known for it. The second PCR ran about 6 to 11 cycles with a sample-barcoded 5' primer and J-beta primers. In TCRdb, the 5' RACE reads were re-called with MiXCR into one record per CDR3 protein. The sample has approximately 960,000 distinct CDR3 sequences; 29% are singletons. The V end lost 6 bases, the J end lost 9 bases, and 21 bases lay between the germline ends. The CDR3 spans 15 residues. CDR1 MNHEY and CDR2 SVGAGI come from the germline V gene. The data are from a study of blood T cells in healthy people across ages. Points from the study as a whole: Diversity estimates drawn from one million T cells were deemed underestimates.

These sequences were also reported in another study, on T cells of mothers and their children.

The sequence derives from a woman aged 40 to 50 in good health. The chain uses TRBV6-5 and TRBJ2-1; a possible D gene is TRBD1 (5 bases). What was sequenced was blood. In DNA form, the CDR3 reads TGTGCCAGCAGCGAGGACATTGTCCCAGCCGGTGAGCAGTTCTTC. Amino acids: CASSEDIVPAGEQFF.